The TCR beta chain under discussion was sequenced for a study of T cells in Graves' hyperthyroidism and ophthalmopathy. It was RNA transcripts that yielded the amplified TCR beta CDR3 regions. When the TCR CDR3 underwent first-round RT-PCR, the HTBI primer set was used. TCRdb re-called the multiplex PCR reads with MiXCR, one entry per CDR3 protein. In the table there are almost 600,000 distinct CDR3 sequences, around 46% of which are singletons. In germline, CDR1 is DFQATT, CDR2 SNEGSKA (reference sequence). V lost 3 bases, J lost 4 bases, and 16 bases lay in between. CDR3 length equals 14 residues. The sample holds many counts of this clonotype.

The receptor was derived from a woman aged 18-35 years with Graves' hyperthyroidism. The sequencing sample was made of peripheral blood or thyroid tissue (not recorded which). The J gene is TRBJ2-7, the V gene TRBV20-1; possible D gene TRBD2, 7 bases. The CDR3 DNA reads as TGCAGTGCTAGCGCGGCTGCGGGGGCGTACGAGCAGTACTTC. Its translation is CSASAAAGAYEQYF.